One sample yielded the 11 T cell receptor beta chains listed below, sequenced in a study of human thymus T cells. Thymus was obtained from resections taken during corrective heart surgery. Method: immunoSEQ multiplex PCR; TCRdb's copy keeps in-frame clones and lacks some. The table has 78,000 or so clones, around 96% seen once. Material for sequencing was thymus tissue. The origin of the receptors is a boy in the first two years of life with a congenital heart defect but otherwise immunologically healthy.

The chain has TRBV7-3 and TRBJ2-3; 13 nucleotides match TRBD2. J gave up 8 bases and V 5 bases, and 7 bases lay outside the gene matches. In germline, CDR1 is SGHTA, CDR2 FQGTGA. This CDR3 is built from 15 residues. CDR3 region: CASSLGLAGAFTQYF. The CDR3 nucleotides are TGTGCCAGCAGCCTCGGACTAGCGGGGGCATTTACGCAGTATTTT.

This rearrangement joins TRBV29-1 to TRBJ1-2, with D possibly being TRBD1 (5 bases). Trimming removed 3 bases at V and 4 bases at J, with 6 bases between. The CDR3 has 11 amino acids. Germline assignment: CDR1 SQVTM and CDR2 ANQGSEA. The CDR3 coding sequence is TGCAGCGTTGACAGGGCCTATGGCTACACCTTC. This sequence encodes CSVDRAYGYTF.

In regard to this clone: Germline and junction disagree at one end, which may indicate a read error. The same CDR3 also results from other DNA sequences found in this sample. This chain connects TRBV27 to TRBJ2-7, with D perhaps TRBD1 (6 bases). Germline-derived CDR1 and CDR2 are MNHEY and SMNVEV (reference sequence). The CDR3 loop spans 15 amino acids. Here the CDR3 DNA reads TGTGCCAGCTCCCCTCTTTTGACAGGAAACTACGAGCAATACTTC. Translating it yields CASSPLLTGNYEQYF.

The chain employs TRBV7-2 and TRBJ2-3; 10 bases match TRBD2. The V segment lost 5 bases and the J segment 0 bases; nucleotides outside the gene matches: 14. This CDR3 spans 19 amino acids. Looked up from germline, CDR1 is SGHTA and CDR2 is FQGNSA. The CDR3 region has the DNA TGTGCCAGCAGCCGGCGGACTAGCGGAAGAGGATCTAGCACAGATACGCAGTATTTT. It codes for CASSRRTSGRGSSTDTQYF.

CDR3: CASSLGLQSRHGYTF. The DNA of the CDR3 is TGTGCCAGCAGCTTAGGATTGCAGTCCCGGCATGGCTACACCTTC. This chain links TRBV7-9 with TRBJ1-2; no clear D gene. Trimming left V 1 base short and J 6 bases short, with 15 bases between. The CDR3 is 15 amino acids. The germline V gene encodes CDR1 SEHNR and CDR2 FQNEAQ (reference sequence). Full variable domain (remainder filled in from reference TRBV7-9 and TRBJ1-2): DTGVSQNPRHKITKRGQNVTFRCDPISEHNRLYWYRQTLGQGPEFLTYFQNEAQLEKSRLLSDRFSAERPKGSFSTLEIQRTEQGDSAMYLCASSLGLQSRHGYTFGSGTRLTVV.

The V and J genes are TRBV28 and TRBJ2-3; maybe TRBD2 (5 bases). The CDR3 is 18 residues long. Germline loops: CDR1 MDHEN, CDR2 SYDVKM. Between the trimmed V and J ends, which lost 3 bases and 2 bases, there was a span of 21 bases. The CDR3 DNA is TGTGCCAGCAGTTTTCGATTGAGGCGGGTTAAATCCACAGATACGCAGTATTTT. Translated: CASSFRLRRVKSTDTQYF.

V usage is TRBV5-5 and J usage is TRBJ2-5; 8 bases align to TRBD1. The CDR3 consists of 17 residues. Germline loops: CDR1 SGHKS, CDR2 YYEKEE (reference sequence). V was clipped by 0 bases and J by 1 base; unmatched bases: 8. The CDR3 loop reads CASSLGAGGPVQETQYF. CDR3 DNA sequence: TGTGCCAGCAGCTTGGGGGCAGGGGGCCCGGTCCAAGAGACCCAGTACTTC. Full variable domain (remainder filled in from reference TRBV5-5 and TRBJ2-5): DAGVTQSPTHLIKTRGQQVTLRCSPISGHKSVSWYQQVLGQGPQFIFQYYEKEERGRGNFPDRFSARQFPNYSSELNVNALLLGDSALYLCASSLGAGGPVQETQYFGPGTRLLVL.

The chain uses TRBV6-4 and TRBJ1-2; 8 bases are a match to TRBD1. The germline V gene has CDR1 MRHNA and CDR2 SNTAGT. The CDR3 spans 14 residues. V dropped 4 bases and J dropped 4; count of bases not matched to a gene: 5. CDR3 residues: CASSADRGGYGYTF. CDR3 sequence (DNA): TGTGCCAGCAGTGCAGACAGGGGTGGCTATGGCTACACCTTC.

As DNA, the CDR3 is TGTGCCAGCAGTTATTCGGCCGGTTCCTACGAGCAGTACTTC. It codes for CASSYSAGSYEQYF. The chain combines TRBV6-5 with TRBJ2-7; D remains unclear. Germline lookup yields CDR1 MNHEY and CDR2 SVGAGI. The CDR3 covers 14 residues. V lost 3 bases and J lost 1, with 10 bases in between.

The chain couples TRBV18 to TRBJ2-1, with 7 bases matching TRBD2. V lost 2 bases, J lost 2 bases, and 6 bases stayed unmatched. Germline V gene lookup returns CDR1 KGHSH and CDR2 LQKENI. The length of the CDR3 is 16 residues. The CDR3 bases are TGTGCCAGCTCACCATCAAACGGGGGGACCTACAATGAGCAGTTCTTC. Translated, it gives CASSPSNGGTYNEQFF.

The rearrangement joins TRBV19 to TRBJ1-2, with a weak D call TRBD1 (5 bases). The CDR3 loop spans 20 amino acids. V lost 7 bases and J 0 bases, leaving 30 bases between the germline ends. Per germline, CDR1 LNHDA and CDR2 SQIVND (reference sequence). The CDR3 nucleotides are TGTGCCAGTAATCTTCGGGGGTTGTTGGAGGGACCCCTTGCTAACTATGGCTACACCTTC. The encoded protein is CASNLRGLLEGPLANYGYTF.